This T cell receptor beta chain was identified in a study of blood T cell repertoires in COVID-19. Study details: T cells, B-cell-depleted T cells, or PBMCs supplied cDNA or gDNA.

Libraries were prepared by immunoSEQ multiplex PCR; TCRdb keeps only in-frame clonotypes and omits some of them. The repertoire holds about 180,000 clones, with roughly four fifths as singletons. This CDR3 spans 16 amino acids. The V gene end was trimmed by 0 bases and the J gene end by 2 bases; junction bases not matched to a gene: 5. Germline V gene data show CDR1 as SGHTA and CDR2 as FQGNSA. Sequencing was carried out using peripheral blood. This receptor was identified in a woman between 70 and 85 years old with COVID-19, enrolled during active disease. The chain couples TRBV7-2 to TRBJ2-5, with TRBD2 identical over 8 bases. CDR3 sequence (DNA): TGTGCCAGCAGCTTAGCTCCCGGGGGGGGGCAAGAGACCCAGTACTTC. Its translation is CASSLAPGGGQETQYF. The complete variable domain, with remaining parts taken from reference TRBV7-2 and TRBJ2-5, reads GAGVSQSPSNKVTEKGKDVELRCDPISGHTALYWYRQSLGQGLEFLIYFQGNSAPDKSGLPSDRFSAERTGGSVSTLTIQRTQQEDSAVYLCASSLAPGGGQETQYFGPGTRLLVL.